The 2 T cell receptor beta chains below were found in one sample sequenced in a study of blood T cell repertoires in COVID-19. Profiling relied on immunoSEQ multiplex PCR, and the TCRdb table lists in-frame clones only, not all of them. The sample yields roughly 430,000 clones, about 88% seen once. Sequencing was carried out using PBMCs or T cells enriched from blood (not recorded which). The receptors were gathered from a woman aged 18-30 years who had been exposed to COVID-19.

The table lists this clone with a count of one. The chain recombines TRBV7-9 with TRBJ2-7; 7 nucleotides align to TRBD2. This CDR3 contains 15 residues. After removal of 5 bases from V and 2 bases from J, the junction contained 9 bases not matched to a gene. CDR1 SEHNR and CDR2 FQNEAQ come from the germline V gene (reference sequence). For the CDR3, the DNA is TGTGCCAGCAGCAATTCCGGGACTAAGCCCTACGAGCAGTACTTC. It specifies CASSNSGTKPYEQYF.

For the CDR3, the DNA is TGTGCCAGCTCACAAAGGACACGACGTGGCACTGAAGCTTTCTTT. Protein sequence: CASSQRTRRGTEAFF. The V call is TRBV18, the J call TRBJ1-1; weak D call: TRBD1 (5 bases). The V end was cut by 4 bases, the J end by 4 bases, with 16 bases between. The length of the CDR3 is 15 residues. Per germline, CDR1 KGHSH and CDR2 LQKENI.